This TCR beta chain was sequenced in a study of tumor-infiltrating lymphocytes in primary liver carcinoma. Co-extraction of both nucleic acids (RNA and DNA) used roughly 18-34 mg of unsorted bulk tissue. Every patient had chronic HBV infection and was treatment-naive. Five discrete regions of every tumor underwent sampling. The input was around 500 ng total RNA; TCR beta cDNA was made from it with a constant-region primer. Libraries of TCR beta came from three nested multiplex PCR rounds with slightly modified ARM-PCR. Rounds one and two of PCR, each of roughly 10 cycles, were primed with TRBV1-TRBV30 forward primers and a C-beta reverse primer. TCRdb re-called the multiplex PCR reads with MiXCR, one entry per CDR3 protein. This table has roughly 120,000 distinct CDR3 sequences, around 60% appearing once. Looked up from germline, CDR1 is SGHRS and CDR2 is YFSETQ. The CDR3 extends over 13 amino acids.

A remark on this clonotype: One end of the junction is discordant with germline, which a read error may explain.

The sequencing sample was made of liver tumor tissue from sampling region 3. Described subset: tumor region T3, left-lateral pole. The chain joins TRBV5-1 to TRBJ2-1; a weak D match, TRBD1 (6 bases). The receptor's source is an older woman with primary liver carcinoma and hepatitis B virus infection. The CDR3: CAISLGGSNEQFF. The CDR3 DNA is TGCGCCATCAGCTTAGGGGGAAGCAATGAGCAGTTCTTC.